This TCR beta chain was captured by sequencing in a study of naive and memory T cell subsets (dated by TCRdb to about 2017). About the study as a whole: Sorted naive and memory T cell subsets from peripheral blood were analyzed in the study using a UMI-based, open-source pipeline for TCR alpha and beta sequencing. RNA was DNase-treated and reverse transcribed with TCR constant-region primers, mostly using SuperScript III. IgG serology results and the functional CMV T cell responses were in complete agreement. The full study reports these points: The abundance of TCRs followed a power law with an exponent that differed between naive and memory subsets yet stayed consistent across the three individuals. RNA-based TCR counts may be affected by expression changes linked to T cell activation and differentiation. Clonotypes were defined as single alpha or beta chain sequences, not paired alpha/beta receptors. The repertoire findings for the naive and memory subsets could not be validated, as no ground truth was available. Once error correction was done, more than 85% of naive TCR sequences showed up just once, which made the naive abundance distributions much steeper than those of the memory subsets. Gini index rose and Shannon and inverse Simpson diversity fell from naive through CM, EM and EMRA in both CD4 and CD8 cells. A few larger clonotypes were present in naive repertoires, particularly the CD8 repertoires, and these clonotypes were possibly memory cells re-expressing CD45RA.

The CDR3, from cysteine to phenylalanine, totals 14 residues. Of all the DNA, just the CDR3 is kept, 42 bases in frame from base 1. The V and J ends are trimmed by 5 bases and 6 bases, leaving 14 bases between them. The germline V gene yields ENHRY for CDR1 and SYGVKD for CDR2. This clonotype appeared a few times. Its antigen remains undetermined. No base qualities exist here, and no much larger clone lies one base off it. TCR alpha and beta chain libraries were amplified separately from the second PCR step onward. To determine each donor's CMV status, fresh PBMCs were stimulated overnight with CMV viral lysate, and IFNgamma production from CD4+ T cells was then assessed. Miltenyi beads were used first to positively select CD4 T cells, and CD8 T cells were then positively selected from the CD4-negative fraction. Cells were stained for CD3, CD4, CD8, CD45RA, CD27 and a live/dead dye and were sorted on a BD Aria II into four subsets based on CD45RA and CD27. Three healthy volunteers provided blood, and each donor's sample was split into CD4 and CD8 T cells and then further divided into four differentiation subsets. Approximately 130 ml of peripheral blood was drawn per donor, and PBMC were isolated by Ficoll-Paque PLUS density-gradient centrifugation. After sorting, cells were lysed in RLT buffer, RNA was extracted using a Qiagen RNeasy kit, and the extracted RNA was stored at -80 degrees C.

Libraries were made using UMI-ligation and nested PCR. To cover both TRBC1 and TRBC2, the beta constant-region primer consisted of an equimolar mix of two oligonucleotides. T4 RNA ligase 1 ligated a single-stranded oligonucleotide carrying the SP2 primer and a 12-nucleotide UMI to the cDNA 3' end. The ligated cDNA went through four rounds of PCR with nested alpha and beta constant-region primers together with the SP2 primer. The ligation reaction was incubated at 16°C for roughly 18-24 hours. To avoid over-amplification, PCR2 was usually performed as a SYBR Green qPCR and halted once a predetermined threshold was reached. All purifications after the first were performed with Agencourt AMPure XP magnetic beads. Libraries were quantified by Qubit and checked on a TapeStation, where a main peak was expected near 650 bp. Pooled libraries were sequenced on an Illumina MiSeq using v2 2x251 paired-end kits, and typically roughly 1-2.2 million reads were obtained per sample. Each sample's library went into the pool at approximately 4 nM, and roughly 4.5-7.5% PhiX was added to help with cluster recognition. The study's own analysis went as follows. Decombinator assigned V and J genes to Demultiplexor-processed FASTQ reads by tag matching, allowing a single base-pair mismatch. By using UMIs, Collapsinator corrected both sequencing errors and the frequency errors caused by PCR heterogeneity. TCRs were translated and CDR3s were extracted from the conserved cysteine to the FGXG phenylalanine by CDR3Translator, with non-productive sequences being flagged. Gini, Shannon entropy and inverse Simpson indices were calculated on repertoires subsampled to equal numbers of UMI-defined TCRs. Within the linear range, a power law was fitted to clonotype abundance distributions using maximum likelihood. Similar UMI counts, unique TCR numbers and clonal distributions were obtained with the pipeline and with MIGEC on one naive CD8 sample. In one analysis, naive TCRs also found in any memory subset of the same donor were removed from the naive repertoire. The repertoires were searched for some 7,300 CMV-associated CDR3 sequences that had been compiled from VDJdb and a published dataset. TCRdb passed the public sequencing reads through fastp at Q25 and MiXCR, retaining productive beta sequences. Rows matching on CDR3 protein sequence are summarized as one entry with the most common DNA and genes. These V and J calls derive from TCRdb rather than the authors' analysis. For this sample there are 120,000 to 150,000 distinct CDR3 sequences; about 15% appear just once. More than 0.13% of the sample belongs to the ten largest clones.

This receptor was taken from a human donor in good health. The V and J genes are TRBV10-3 and TRBJ2-1, with a weak D call of TRBD1 (6 bases match). The sample taken for sequencing was naive CD4+ T cells from blood. The cell subset or site label corresponds to: naive T cells, CD45RA high CD27+. The CDR3 protein is CAISPGQGSNEQFF. The DNA is as follows: TGTGCCATCAGTCCGGGACAAGGAAGCAATGAGCAGTTCTTC.